A single sample gave rise to the 9 T cell receptor beta chains below, sequenced in a study of CD8+ T cells in alopecia areata. Extracted RNA was reverse transcribed, and the resulting cDNA served as sequencing template. Profiling relied on immunoSEQ multiplex PCR, and the TCRdb table lists in-frame clones only, not all of them. The table records more than 90,000 clones, roughly 63% of them present only once. Treatment described: oral pan-JAK inhibitor, 5-10 mg twice daily. The material was CD8+ T cells sorted from blood, obtained at week 4, from a patient treated with tofacitinib. The receptors shown here come from a human donor with alopecia areata.

In its sample, this clone was seen a few times. The genes are TRBV29-1 and TRBJ2-3; 14 nucleotides agree with TRBD2. The CDR3 has 17 residues. The germline gives CDR1 SQVTM, CDR2 ANQGSEA. V dropped 0 bases and J dropped 8; count of bases not matched to a gene: 10. The CDR3 DNA reads as TGCAGCGTTGAAGATTTGGGACTAGCGGGGGTCCAGGGTACGCAGTATTTT. Its protein product is CSVEDLGLAGVQGTQYF.

Concerning this clone itself: Other DNA sequences in the same sample also yield this CDR3. The gene calls are TRBV5-6 and TRBJ2-5; D unresolved. The CDR3 loop spans 11 amino acids. V lost 2 bases, J lost 2 bases, and 1 base lay in between. Germline V gene data show CDR1 as SGHDT and CDR2 as YYEEEE. The CDR3 region is CASSLQETQYF. DNA for the CDR3: TGTGCCAGCAGCTTACAAGAGACCCAGTACTTC.

The chain employs TRBV7-4 and TRBJ2-7, with 8 bases matching TRBD1. CDR3 length: 17 amino acids. Germline V gene data show CDR1 as SGHVT and CDR2 as SQSDAQ. V gave up 1 base and J gave up 7 bases; unmatched junction bases: 15. The CDR3 coding sequence is TGTGCCAGCAGCTTAGTTCAGGGGGCGCTTCCGTACATGGAGCAGTACTTC. This codes for CASSLVQGALPYMEQYF.

The chain joins TRBV30 to TRBJ2-5; D possibly corresponds to TRBD1 (6 bases). The CDR3 covers 12 residues. In germline, CDR1 is GTSNPN, CDR2 SVGIG (reference sequence). The V end lost 0 bases, the J end lost 5 bases, and 7 bases lay between the germline ends. CDR3: CAWSVQGETQYF. The CDR3 DNA reads as TGTGCCTGGAGTGTCCAGGGGGAGACCCAGTACTTC.

This sequence joins TRBV14 and TRBJ2-7; TRBD1 matches 7 bases. Germline V CDR1 and CDR2: SGHDN, FVKESK. The CDR3 contains 13 residues. Unmatched junction bases numbered 4, after V lost 8 bases and J lost 0 bases. The CDR3 reads CASSGTASYEQYF. The CDR3 coding sequence is TGTGCCAGCTCGGGGACAGCCTCCTACGAGCAGTACTTC.

This clone appeared a single time. The chain links TRBV11-3 to TRBJ2-1; no clear D. CDR3 length equals 9 residues. With 10 bases removed from V and 10 bases from J, the gap between germline ends came to 8 bases. CDR1 and CDR2 from the germline V gene are SGHNT and YENEEA. The CDR3 protein is CAIPEEQFF. The CDR3 DNA is TGTGCCATACCGGAGGAGCAGTTCTTC.

J is TRBJ2-1 and V is TRBV11-2, with TRBD2 matching over 9 bases. The V and J ends lost 2 bases and 7 bases, in that order; junction bases with no gene match: 6. Germline V gene lookup returns CDR1 SGHAT and CDR2 FQNNGV. The CDR3 covers 15 residues. CDR3 amino acids: CASSLRSGLANEQFF. CDR3 DNA: TGTGCCAGCAGCTTACGATCAGGACTAGCGAATGAGCAGTTCTTC.

In this sample, this clone turned up a few times. The J gene is TRBJ1-1, the V gene TRBV29-1, with a possible D match to TRBD1 (5 bases). Trimming took 3 bases from V and 2 from J, leaving 10 bases between them. CDR3 size: 13 residues. CDR1 is SQVTM and CDR2 is ANQGSEA in the germline V gene. The CDR3 coding sequence is TGCAGCGTTGATGTAGGGGTAAACACTGAAGCTTTCTTT. Protein product: CSVDVGVNTEAFF.

CDR3 DNA: TGCAGCGTTGAAGGGACTTCAGAGGGCTACGAGCAGTACTTC. It specifies CSVEGTSEGYEQYF. This rearrangement joins TRBV29-1 to TRBJ2-7, with D perhaps matching TRBD2 (5 bases). V dropped 1 base and J dropped 3 bases, with 13 bases sitting between them. CDR3 length: 14 amino acids. CDR1 and CDR2 (germline): SQVTM, ANQGSEA.